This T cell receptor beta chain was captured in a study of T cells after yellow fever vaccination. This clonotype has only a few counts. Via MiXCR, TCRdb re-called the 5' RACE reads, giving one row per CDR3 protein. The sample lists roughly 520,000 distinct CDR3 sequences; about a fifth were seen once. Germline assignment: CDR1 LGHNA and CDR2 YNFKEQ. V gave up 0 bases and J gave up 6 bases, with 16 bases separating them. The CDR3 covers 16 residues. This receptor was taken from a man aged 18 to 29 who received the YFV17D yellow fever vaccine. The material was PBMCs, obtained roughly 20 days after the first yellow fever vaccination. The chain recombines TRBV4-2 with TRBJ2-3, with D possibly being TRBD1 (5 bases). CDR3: CASSQDRGSDEDTQYF. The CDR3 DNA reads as TGTGCCAGCAGCCAAGATAGGGGCTCAGACGAGGATACGCAGTATTTT.